Below, 16 T cell receptor beta chains from the same sample are listed, as sequenced in a study of T cell repertoires in cytomegalovirus infection. TCRdb reprocessed the reads via MiXCR and lists one record per CDR3 protein. The repertoire holds 200,000 or so distinct CDR3 sequences, with 35% to 45% as singletons. Antigens of these TCRs are unknown. The source was CD8+ T cells from cultured PBMCs, collected from culture after CMV antigen stimulation. These receptors all come from a human donor in good health (CMV status not recorded). Some clones in this sample may be carry-over from other donors' samples.

The genes are TRBV7-2 and TRBJ1-2, with 8 bases aligning to TRBD1. Germline loops: CDR1 SGHTA, CDR2 FQGNSA. J lost 8 bases, V lost 2 bases, and 7 bases had no gene match. The CDR3 totals 14 residues. As DNA, the CDR3 is TGTGCCAGCAGCTTACTCCAGGGGGCCGGAGGCTACACCTTC. This encodes CASSLLQGAGGYTF. The whole variable domain, remainder taken from reference TRBV7-2 and TRBJ1-2, is GAGVSQSPSNKVTEKGKDVELRCDPISGHTALYWYRQSLGQGLEFLIYFQGNSAPDKSGLPSDRFSAERTGGSVSTLTIQRTQQEDSAVYLCASSLLQGAGGYTFGSGTRLTVV.

This sequence joins TRBV12-3 or TRBV12-4 and TRBJ2-7, with 12 bases fitting TRBD1. The trim removed 8 bases at V and 3 bases at J, leaving 8 bases unmatched. The length of the CDR3 is 15 residues. This CDR3 reads CASWGGTGGVYEQYF. The DNA for the CDR3 is TGTGCCAGCTGGGGGGGGACAGGGGGCGTCTACGAGCAGTACTTC.

The chain employs TRBV28 and TRBJ2-1; 9 bases are a match to TRBD1. The germline CDR1 and CDR2 sequences are MDHEN and SYDVKM. V lost 5 bases to trimming and J lost 0 bases; unmatched junction nucleotides: 5. The CDR3 runs 16 residues. The CDR3 here is CASSLPTGGSYNEQFF. The CDR3 DNA follows: TGTGCCAGCAGTCTCCCGACAGGGGGCTCCTACAATGAGCAGTTCTTC.

The J gene is TRBJ2-7, the V gene TRBV11-2, with 10 bases fitting TRBD2. Trimming cost V 5 bases and J 0 bases; bases outside gene matches: 7. There are 16 residues in the CDR3. CDR1 and CDR2 from the germline V gene are SGHAT and FQNNGV. This CDR3 is CASSPLAGVFSYEQYF. DNA of the CDR3: TGTGCCAGCAGCCCCCTAGCGGGGGTCTTCTCCTACGAGCAGTACTTC.

A note on this clonotype: Since a much larger clone is just one base distant, this may be a read error. The gene calls are TRBV7-2 and TRBJ2-4, with 10 nucleotides matching TRBD2. J was trimmed by 5 bases and V by 5 bases; bases with no gene match: 15. The CDR3 runs to 18 residues. The germline V gene has CDR1 SGHTA and CDR2 FQGNSA. The CDR3: CASSVSLAGAPRENIQYF. DNA of the CDR3: TGTGCCAGCAGCGTATCTCTAGCGGGAGCCCCGAGGGAAAACATTCAGTACTTC. Complete variable domain (other parts from reference TRBV7-2 and TRBJ2-4): GAGVSQSPSNKVTEKGKDVELRCDPISGHTALYWYRQSLGQGLEFLIYFQGNSAPDKSGLPSDRFSAERTGGSVSTLTIQRTQQEDSAVYLCASSVSLAGAPRENIQYFGAGTRLSVL.

This clonotype occurred once. The chain combines TRBV7-3 with TRBJ1-2; a possible D gene is TRBD1 (5 bases). V shed 2 bases and J shed 7 bases, with 20 bases lying between them. Germline CDR1 SGHTA, CDR2 FQGTGA. The CDR3 spans 16 residues. DNA for the CDR3: TGTGCCAGCAGCTTAGTCCGCGGGCCAGGGAGCGCTGGCTACACCTTC. Translated: CASSLVRGPGSAGYTF.

This clonotype was seen a handful of times. The V gene is TRBV25-1, the J gene TRBJ1-2; no clear D gene. V lost 1 base and J lost 2, with 8 bases in between. This CDR3 has 14 amino acids. Germline V gene sequence: CDR1 MGHDK, CDR2 SYGVNS. The CDR3 nucleotides are TGTGCCAGCAGTGAATCGGAGGGAAACTATGGCTACACCTTC. This translates into CASSESEGNYGYTF.

The gene calls are TRBV6-5 and TRBJ1-3; D remains ambiguous. CDR1 is MNHEY and CDR2 is SVGAGI in the germline V gene. Trimming left V 1 base short and J 0 bases short, with 4 bases between. CDR3 length equals 14 residues. The CDR3 protein is CASSYFGSGNTIYF. The CDR3 nucleotides are TGTGCCAGCAGTTACTTTGGCTCTGGAAACACCATATATTTT.

CDR3 coding DNA: TGTGCCAGTAGTATAGGAGCGTGGCAGGGGACTTCTAGCACTGAAGCTTTCTTT. Translated, it gives CASSIGAWQGTSSTEAFF. This chain links TRBV19 with TRBJ1-1, with a possible D match to TRBD1 (6 bases). Germline V CDR1 and CDR2: LNHDA, SQIVND (reference sequence). This CDR3 is 18 amino acids long. Trimming pared 1 base from V and 4 bases from J, leaving 22 bases between.

This clonotype came up many times. The chain has TRBV7-9 and TRBJ2-5; D perhaps matches TRBD2 (6 bases). V gave up 2 bases and J gave up 4 bases, with 20 bases separating them. The CDR3 covers 17 residues. The germline gives CDR1 SEHNR, CDR2 FQNEAQ (reference sequence). The DNA of the CDR3 is TGTGCCAGCAGCTTATTCGTTTTCGGCGGGATGGGAGAGACCCAGTACTTC. Translation: CASSLFVFGGMGETQYF. Based on the CDR3 plus reference TRBV7-9 and TRBJ2-5, the full variable domain is DTGVSQNPRHKITKRGQNVTFRCDPISEHNRLYWYRQTLGQGPEFLTYFQNEAQLEKSRLLSDRFSAERPKGSFSTLEIQRTEQGDSAMYLCASSLFVFGGMGETQYFGPGTRLLVL.

In this sample, this clonotype turned up a few times. The chain employs TRBV16 and TRBJ2-2; a possible D gene is TRBD1 (5 bases). The V gene's germline CDR1 is KGHSY and CDR2 FQNENV. The CDR3 sequence is 17 residues long. V was pared by 0 bases and J by 3 bases, with 14 bases between. CDR3 amino acids: CASSQSSSRAHTGELFF. In DNA form, the CDR3 reads TGTGCCAGCAGCCAATCGAGTTCCAGGGCTCACACCGGGGAGCTGTTTTTT.

This clonotype was counted between two and nine times. V and J are TRBV20-1 and TRBJ2-7, with no clear D. With 7 bases removed from V and 2 bases from J, the gap between germline ends came to 18 bases. CDR3 size: 14 residues. CDR1 and CDR2 from the germline V gene are DFQATT and SNEGSKA (reference sequence). Here the CDR3 reads CSVPVPGQPYEQYF. The CDR3 bases are TGCAGTGTTCCAGTTCCGGGCCAGCCCTACGAGCAGTACTTC.

CDR3 sequence (DNA): TGTGCCAGCGGATCCGACAGTGGCACAGATACGCAGTATTTT. Translation gives CASGSDSGTDTQYF. The chain uses TRBV5-4 and TRBJ2-3; tentative D call: TRBD1 (5 bases). Per the germline V gene, CDR1 is SGHNT and CDR2 is YYREEE (reference sequence). The V end lost 7 bases, the J end lost 1 base, and 13 bases lay between the germline ends. The length of the CDR3 is 14 residues.

The chain is built from TRBV16 and TRBJ1-1; 9 nucleotides align to TRBD1. The V and J ends lost 2 bases and 3 bases, in that order; junction bases with no gene match: 7. Germline V gene lookup returns CDR1 KGHSY and CDR2 FQNENV. This CDR3 is built from 16 residues. The CDR3 DNA is TGTGCCAGCAGCCAACCTGGGGGACAGGGCTACACTGAAGCTTTCTTT. Translated: CASSQPGGQGYTEAFF.

The gene calls are TRBV27 and TRBJ1-1; D remains ambiguous. CDR1 and CDR2 (germline): MNHEY, SMNVEV (reference sequence). CDR3 length equals 13 residues. V was pared by 6 bases and J by 7 bases, with 15 bases between. CDR3 sequence (DNA): TGTGCCAGCAGCCCCTTTACACCTAGTGAAGCTTTCTTT. Translation: CASSPFTPSEAFF.

A few counts support this clonotype. This chain links TRBV6-2 or TRBV6-3 with TRBJ1-1, with TRBD1 matching over 9 bases. The CDR3 is 15 amino acids. Germline V gene sequence: CDR1 MNHEY, CDR2 SVGEGT. With V trimmed by 5 bases and J by 4 bases, 8 bases remained unmatched. The CDR3 DNA sequence: TGTGCCAGCAGTCCCGACAGGGGGTTGAGCACTGAAGCTTTCTTT. Amino acid sequence: CASSPDRGLSTEAFF.